The 27 T cell receptor beta chains below all came from one sample that was sequenced in a study of OX40 agonist ivuxolimab in advanced cancers. Here immunoSEQ multiplex PCR was the method, and the copy in TCRdb shows in-frame clones only, minus some. The repertoire includes approximately 91,000 clones, more than 75% of them detected once, and about 0.3% sits in the top ten. Specimen: CD4+ or CD8+ T cells sorted from blood, collected in a trial of the OX40 agonist ivuxolimab. All receptors come from an adult with an advanced solid tumor such as melanoma, head and neck, liver or kidney cancer.

The chain combines TRBV7-2 with TRBJ2-2; 10 positions agree with TRBD2. The germline V gene encodes CDR1 SGHTA and CDR2 FQGNSA. Germline trimming cut 1 base from V and 1 base from J; bases unmatched to any gene: 6. The CDR3 runs 18 residues. The CDR3 sequence: CASSLVPAGGMNTGELFF. The CDR3 region has the DNA TGTGCCAGCAGCTTAGTACCAGCGGGGGGGATGAACACCGGGGAGCTGTTTTTT.

The chain couples TRBV19 to TRBJ1-6; D is undetermined. From germline, CDR1 is LNHDA and CDR2 SQIVND (reference sequence). The CDR3 extends over 17 amino acids. V was trimmed by 2 bases and J by 6 bases, leaving 17 bases between them. This CDR3 is CASSIPSPRGSNSPLHF. As DNA, the CDR3 is TGTGCCAGTAGTATACCGTCCCCGAGAGGATCTAATTCACCCCTCCACTTT.

The chain carries TRBV7-9 and TRBJ2-5; D possibly uses TRBD1 or TRBD2 (5 bases each). Trimming pared 1 base from V and 2 bases from J, leaving 11 bases between. Looked up from germline, CDR1 is SEHNR and CDR2 is FQNEAQ (reference sequence). There are 15 residues in the CDR3. CDR3 sequence (DNA): TGTGCCAGCAGCTTAGAGGGGACGGGACAAGAGACCCAGTACTTC. Translating it yields CASSLEGTGQETQYF.

This clone was counted a single time. The chain recombines TRBV25-1 with TRBJ2-5; 8 nucleotides agree with TRBD2. The CDR3 spans 13 residues. The germline CDR1 and CDR2 sequences are MGHDK and SYGVNS. With V trimmed by 11 bases and J by 4 bases, 9 bases remained unmatched. CDR3 residues: CASREGVLETQYF. The CDR3 bases are TGTGCCTCACGGGAGGGGGTATTAGAGACCCAGTACTTC.

This clone occurred a few times. The V and J genes are TRBV11-2 and TRBJ1-1; possible D gene TRBD1, 5 bases. This CDR3 comprises 12 residues. From germline, CDR1 is SGHAT and CDR2 FQNNGV. V gave up 5 bases and J gave up 10 bases, with 14 bases separating them. The CDR3 spells CASSPGGSGAFF. The CDR3 nucleotides are TGTGCCAGCAGCCCCGGGGGTTCCGGAGCTTTCTTT.

The chain combines TRBV30 with TRBJ1-6; D not resolved. V shed 7 bases and J shed 9 bases, with 13 bases lying between them. CDR1 and CDR2 (germline): GTSNPN, SVGIG (reference sequence). This CDR3 spans 12 amino acids. CDR3 amino acids: CASGRGVSPLHF. As DNA, the CDR3 is TGTGCCTCCGGACGGGGAGTTTCACCCCTCCACTTT.

This chain links TRBV6-1 with TRBJ1-5; TRBD1 is a possible D gene (5 bases). The CDR3 is 15 amino acids. Germline V gene lookup returns CDR1 MNHNS and CDR2 SASEGT. V gave up 6 bases and J gave up 3 bases, with 15 bases separating them. The CDR3 sequence: CASSPPGRNNQPQHF. DNA for the CDR3: TGTGCCAGCAGCCCACCAGGGAGAAACAATCAGCCCCAGCATTTT.

The chain recombines TRBV5-1 with TRBJ1-1, with TRBD1 matching over 7 bases. The ends lost 7 bases at V and 4 bases at J; junction bases unmatched: 13. In germline, CDR1 is SGHRS, CDR2 YFSETQ. The CDR3 is 15 residues long. This chain's CDR3 is CASSPRPGQLTEAFF. The CDR3 DNA sequence: TGCGCCAGCTCCCCCCGACCGGGACAGCTCACTGAAGCTTTCTTT.

This clone came up a few times. The rearrangement uses TRBV7-9 and TRBJ2-5; no clear D. V dropped 5 bases and J dropped 5 bases, with 18 bases sitting between them. This CDR3 spans 15 amino acids. CDR1 is SEHNR and CDR2 is FQNEAQ in the germline V gene (reference sequence). The CDR3 loop is CASSPKLRVSETQYF. In DNA form, the CDR3 reads TGTGCCAGCAGCCCGAAACTTCGGGTCAGCGAGACCCAGTACTTC.

V gene TRBV2 combines with J gene TRBJ1-6, with 7 positions matching TRBD1. The germline CDR1 and CDR2 sequences are SNHLY and FYNNEI. This CDR3 contains 14 residues. The V segment lost 6 bases and the J segment 7 bases; nucleotides outside the gene matches: 6. The CDR3 DNA sequence: TGTGCCAGCAGGATCGGGACAGCAAATTCACCCCTCCACTTT. It encodes CASRIGTANSPLHF.

The rearrangement links TRBV6-1 to TRBJ1-1, with unresolved D. CDR1 is MNHNS, CDR2 SASEGT, per germline. V was shortened by 4 bases and J by 0 bases, with 6 bases between the two germline ends. The CDR3 loop spans 13 amino acids. CDR3 sequence (DNA): TGTGCCAGCAGTGGAACGATGAACACTGAAGCTTTCTTT. Its translation: CASSGTMNTEAFF.

The chain joins TRBV5-4 to TRBJ2-2; D is uncertain. This CDR3 has 13 residues. Per germline, CDR1 SGHNT and CDR2 YYREEE (reference sequence). Trimming shortened V by 4 bases and J by 7 bases, and 11 bases separated the two germline ends. CDR3 residues: CASSIDPSGELFF. The CDR3 DNA sequence: TGTGCCAGCAGCATAGATCCCAGCGGGGAGCTGTTTTTT.

This chain links TRBV7-2 with TRBJ2-5; 8 bases align to TRBD2. Germline CDR1 SGHTA, CDR2 FQGNSA. The length of the CDR3 is 16 residues. With 0 bases clipped from V and 5 bases from J, the junction kept 8 bases outside the gene matches. As DNA, the CDR3 is TGTGCCAGCAGCTTAGCACCGGGACTAGGATTCGAGACCCAGTACTTC. It is translated as CASSLAPGLGFETQYF.

The chain links TRBV10-3 to TRBJ2-1; TRBD2 aligns across 15 bases. CDR1 is ENHRY and CDR2 is SYGVKD in the germline V gene. There are 18 residues in the CDR3. The trim removed 4 bases at V and 0 bases at J, leaving 4 bases unmatched. DNA for the CDR3: TGTGCCATCAGTGTTACGGGACTAGCGGGGGGCTCCTACAATGAGCAGTTCTTC. This codes for CAISVTGLAGGSYNEQFF.

V usage is TRBV19 and J usage is TRBJ1-5, with D tentatively TRBD1 (5 bases). V was pared by 3 bases and J by 6 bases, with 9 bases between. This CDR3 has 13 amino acids. Germline V CDR1 and CDR2: LNHDA, SQIVND (reference sequence). The CDR3, as DNA: TGTGCCAGTAGTATGCGACAGTTTCAGCCCCAGCATTTT. Protein product: CASSMRQFQPQHF.

V and J are TRBV18 and TRBJ2-5; 10 bases agree with TRBD1. The J call may be mistaken, given a closer DNA end match to TRBJ2-7. Germline values: CDR1 KGHSH, CDR2 LQKENI. The CDR3 runs 15 residues. In DNA, the CDR3 is TGTGCCAGCTCACGTCAGGGACAGGGGCCCTACGAGCAGTACTTC. It is translated as CASSRQGQGPYEQYF.

A remark on this clone: Germline is not matched at one junction end, which may reflect a read error. The chain has TRBV29-1 and TRBJ2-3; D possibly corresponds to TRBD2 (7 bases). The CDR3 spans 12 residues. CDR1 is SQVTM, CDR2 ANQGSEA, per germline. The CDR3 DNA reads as TGCAGCGTTGAAGAGGGGGGGCGCGGCCGCCCTTTT. It codes for CSVEEGGRGRPF.

This chain connects TRBV10-3 to TRBJ1-5; 8 bases agree with TRBD1. Losses at the gene ends were 10 bases for V and 4 bases for J; bases not matched to a gene: 3. CDR1 is ENHRY and CDR2 is SYGVKD in the germline V gene. This CDR3 contains 12 residues. CDR3 residues: CATRTGNQPQHF. CDR3 nucleotides: TGTGCCACCCGGACAGGGAATCAGCCCCAGCATTTT.

The CDR3 DNA follows: TGTGCCAGCAGCTTGGGAGACAGGTCGGTTAGCTACACCTTC. Residues: CASSLGDRSVSYTF. The chain joins TRBV5-4 to TRBJ1-2; D is possibly TRBD1 (6 bases). V lost 0 bases and J lost 9, with 15 bases in between. Germline CDR1 and CDR2: SGHNT and YYREEE (reference sequence). CDR3 length: 14 amino acids.

V is TRBV5-5 and J is TRBJ1-5; D ambiguous. The germline CDR1 and CDR2 sequences are SGHKS and YYEKEE (reference sequence). V lost 4 bases to trimming and J lost 7 bases, with 18 bases between them. The CDR3 extends over 15 amino acids. The CDR3 spells CASSLVVGAEQPQHF. The CDR3, as DNA: TGTGCCAGCAGCCTGGTGGTAGGCGCGGAACAGCCCCAGCATTTT.

This chain links TRBV5-1 with TRBJ2-7, with 9 bases aligning to TRBD1. V lost 4 bases to trimming and J lost 7 bases; unmatched junction nucleotides: 9. This CDR3 is built from 14 residues. Germline CDR1 SGHRS, CDR2 YFSETQ. The CDR3 sequence: CASSEPGQGREQYF. CDR3 nucleotide sequence: TGCGCCAGCAGCGAACCCGGACAGGGGAGAGAGCAGTACTTC.

This CDR3 is CASSGLASTEQFF. The CDR3 bases are TGCGCCAGCAGTGGACTAGCTTCTACTGAGCAGTTCTTC. The chain joins TRBV10-2 to TRBJ2-1; TRBD2 aligns across 7 bases. The CDR3 runs 13 residues. The germline CDR1 and CDR2 sequences are WSHSY and SAAADI. After removal of 4 bases from V and 9 bases from J, the junction contained 6 bases not matched to a gene.

This CDR3 is CASSRDAGPGGYEQYF. The CDR3 nucleotides are TGTGCCAGTAGTAGGGACGCCGGTCCCGGCGGCTACGAGCAGTACTTC. The chain links TRBV19 to TRBJ2-7, with D perhaps matching TRBD1 or TRBD2 (5 bases each). CDR1 and CDR2 from the germline V gene are LNHDA and SQIVND (reference sequence). Deletions cut 4 bases from V and 3 bases from J, with 19 bases between. This CDR3 is built from 16 residues.

This clone was observed a single time. The chain couples TRBV2 to TRBJ2-5, with D maybe TRBD1 (6 bases). Germline V CDR1 and CDR2: SNHLY, FYNNEI. The CDR3 has 14 residues. V lost 7 bases and J 4 bases, leaving 16 bases between the germline ends. The CDR3 spells CASKQTEGGETQYF. CDR3 DNA sequence: TGTGCCAGCAAACAGACAGAAGGGGGAGAGACCCAGTACTTC.

The chain uses TRBV5-1 and TRBJ2-5, with 9 nucleotides matching TRBD2. After removal of 4 bases from V and 0 bases from J, the junction contained 7 bases not matched to a gene. The V gene's germline CDR1 is SGHRS and CDR2 YFSETQ. The CDR3 contains 16 residues. CDR3 region: CASSTGTSFYQETQYF. CDR3 in DNA: TGCGCCAGCAGCACCGGGACTAGCTTTTACCAAGAGACCCAGTACTTC.

J is TRBJ1-1 and V is TRBV14; D possibly corresponds to TRBD1 (6 bases). The CDR3 runs 13 residues. V was trimmed by 4 bases and J by 5 bases, leaving 11 bases between them. The germline gives CDR1 SGHDN, CDR2 FVKESK. DNA for the CDR3: TGTGCCAGCAGCCCCAGGGGAAGAACTGAAGCTTTCTTT. Protein sequence: CASSPRGRTEAFF. Full variable domain (outside the CDR3, taken from reference TRBV14 and TRBJ1-1): EAGVTQFPSHSVIEKGQTVTLRCDPISGHDNLYWYRRVMGKEIKFLLHFVKESKQDESGMPNNRFLAERTGGTYSTLKVQPAELEDSGVYFCASSPRGRTEAFFGQGTRLTVV.

The CDR3 spells CASGDRVGEQFF. The CDR3 bases are TGCGCCAGCGGCGACAGGGTGGGTGAGCAGTTCTTC. The chain couples TRBV10-1 to TRBJ2-1, with 7 bases matching TRBD1. The CDR3 contains 12 residues. CDR1 WNHNN and CDR2 SYGVQD come from the germline V gene (reference sequence). V gave up 8 bases and J gave up 9 bases; unmatched junction bases: 7.